This T cell receptor beta chain was observed in a study of siplizumab effects on memory and regulatory T cells. This clone appeared once. Its antigen is as yet unknown. Assays were performed on 95,000 to 100,000 TCR templates per sample. This table comes from immunoSEQ multiplex PCR, and its TCRdb copy is limited to in-frame clones, with some not included. The table lists around 100,000 clones, roughly 92% of them singletons. This CDR3 is 13 amino acids long. Germline loops: CDR1 SNHLY, CDR2 FYNNEI. Trimming took 7 bases from V and 5 from J, leaving 14 bases between them. Study observations and caveats: Siplizumab led to significantly less abundant alloreactive sequences that could be traced back to unstimulated CD4+ memory cells. Naive-or-memory phenotypes were unassignable for roughly 75-95% of proliferating CD4+ or CD8+ clones.

The source is a human donor in good health. Sequenced sample: Tregs sorted from blood. The genes are TRBV2 and TRBJ2-5; perhaps TRBD2 as D (7 bases). The CDR3, as DNA: TGTGCCAGCAAGGCGGGGGCGTGGGAGACCCAGTACTTC. Residues: CASKAGAWETQYF.